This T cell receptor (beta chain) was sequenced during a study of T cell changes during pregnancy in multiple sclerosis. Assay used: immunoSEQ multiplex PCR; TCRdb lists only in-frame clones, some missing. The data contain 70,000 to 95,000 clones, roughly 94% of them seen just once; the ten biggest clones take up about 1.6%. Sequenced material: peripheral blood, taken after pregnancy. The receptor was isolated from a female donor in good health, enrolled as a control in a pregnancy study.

CDR3 nucleotide sequence: TGTGCCAGCAGCTTAAGACAGGCCGATGGCTACACCTTC. Translating gives CASSLRQADGYTF. The chain is built from TRBV7-2 and TRBJ1-2; a weak D match, TRBD1 (6 bases). CDR1 is SGHTA, CDR2 FQGNSA, per germline. The CDR3 covers 13 residues. V dropped 2 bases and J dropped 6 bases, with 10 bases sitting between them. Using reference TRBV7-2 and TRBJ1-2 for the parts outside the CDR3, the full variable domain is GAGVSQSPSNKVTEKGKDVELRCDPISGHTALYWYRQSLGQGLEFLIYFQGNSAPDKSGLPSDRFSAERTGGSVSTLTIQRTQQEDSAVYLCASSLRQADGYTFGSGTRLTVV.